This is a list of T cell receptor beta chains from one sample in a study of breast tumors, draining lymph nodes, adjacent tissues. Using its own MiXCR run on the multiplex PCR reads, TCRdb lists one record per CDR3 protein. The sample records 180,000 or so distinct CDR3 sequences, roughly 29% being singletons. The sequencing sample was made of axillary lymph node tissue. The receptors shown here come from a female donor with breast cancer. Some clones in this sample may be carry-over from other donors' samples. Each CDR3 is given with its conserved first and last residue. The order of the fields is clone size, J gene, V gene, D gene, CDR3 protein, CDR3 DNA. A D gene is named only where the DNA matches it firmly. For some rows the clone size is stated as once, few or many, or as a class when expanded; others skip it.

>few|TRBJ2-4|TRBV4-2|.
CASSQEAPGVNIQYF
TGTGCCAGCAGCCAAGAGGCGCCAGGGGTCAACATTCAGTACTTC
>.|TRBJ2-7|TRBV9|.
CASRGTGSYEQYF
TGTGCCAGCAGAGGGACCGGTTCCTACGAGCAGTACTTC
>many|TRBJ2-2|TRBV3-1|.
CASSYSTTGELFF
TGTGCCAGCAGCTACTCCACGACCGGGGAGCTGTTTTTT
>many|TRBJ1-6|TRBV19|TRBD1
CASTIRTGFSPLHF
TGTGCCAGTACCATCCGGACAGGGTTTTCACCCCTCCACTTT
>many|TRBJ1-5|TRBV5-1|.
CASSTGDLNQPQHF
TGCGCCAGCAGCACCGGGGACCTCAATCAGCCCCAGCATTTT
>.|TRBJ1-4|TRBV9|.
CASSLPRGSGNTIYFGEGEKLFF
.
>.|TRBJ2-5|TRBV11-2|TRBD2
CASSTMGSGGARDTQYF
TGTGCCAGCAGTACCATGGGAAGCGGGGGGGCAAGGGATACGCAGTACTTC
>.|TRBJ2-5|TRBV6-5|.
CASSYTGAAGETQYF
TGTGCCAGCAGTTACACGGGGGCGGCCGGGGAGACCCAGTACTTC
>many|TRBJ2-7|TRBV5-8|TRBD2
CASTPGGGSSSYEQYF
TGTGCCAGCACCCCTGGGGGGGGGTCCAGCTCCTACGAGCAGTACTTC
>many|TRBJ1-6|TRBV5-1|.
CASTRGDPNSPLHF
TGCGCCAGCACCCGGGGGGACCCTAATTCACCCCTCCACTTT
>.|TRBJ1-5|TRBV19|.
CAADPGGNQPQHF
TGTGCCGCGGATCCCGGGGGCAATCAGCCCCAGCATTTT
>many|TRBJ2-7|TRBV2|.
CASSEDLGEQYF
TGTGCCAGCAGTGAAGATCTGGGGGAGCAGTACTTC
>many|TRBJ2-3|TRBV6-7|TRBD1
CASRPGGATDTQYF
TGTGCCAGCAGACCAGGGGGCGCGACAGATACGCAGTATTTT
>many|TRBJ1-2|TRBV6-1|TRBD1
CASSRDRISSYTF
TGTGCCAGCAGTCGGGACAGGATTTCGAGCTACACCTTC
>.|TRBJ2-4|TRBV15|.
CATSYRPGGLENIQYF
TGTGCCACCAGCTACCGGCCCGGGGGGCTGGAAAACATTCAGTACTTC
>.|TRBJ2-7|TRBV6-6|.
CASSHYSRTRDSYEQYF
TGTGCCAGCAGTCACTACTCCCGGACCAGGGACTCCTACGAGCAGTACTTC
>many|TRBJ2-1|TRBV19|TRBD2
CASSITGLAGGPSDNEQFF
TGTGCCAGTAGTATTACAGGACTAGCGGGGGGCCCCTCCGACAATGAGCAGTTCTTC
>many|TRBJ2-5|TRBV5-1|.
CASSVDGASGETQYF
TGCGCCAGCAGCGTGGACGGCGCCTCGGGGGAGACCCAGTACTTC
>.|TRBJ1-6|TRBV2|.
CASSDFGGNNSPLHF
TGTGCCAGCAGTGATTTTGGAGGGAATAATTCACCCCTCCACTTT
>.|TRBJ2-3|TRBV5-6|.
CASSAPGPGSYEQYF
TGTGCCAGCAGCGCGCCGGGACCGGGATCCTACGAGCAGTATTTT
>many|TRBJ1-4|TRBV4-3|.
CASSQDRGLIEKLFF
TGCGCCAGCAGCCAAGATCGGGGACTGATTGAAAAACTGTTTTTT
>.|TRBJ2-1|TRBV15|.
CATSPRSSGNTLDEQFF
TGTGCCACCAGCCCGAGGAGCTCTGGAAACACCCTAGATGAGCAGTTCTTC
>many|TRBJ1-4|TRBV20-1|TRBD1
CSARDPDRVGSEKLFF
TGCAGTGCTAGAGATCCCGACAGGGTGGGAAGTGAAAAACTGTTTTTT
>many|TRBJ2-7|TRBV2|.
CASSERGTSYEQYF
TGTGCCAGCAGTGAACGGGGGACAAGCTACGAGCAGTACTTC
>many|TRBJ2-6|TRBV30|.
CAWSQGAGANVLTF
TGTGCCTGGAGTCAGGGAGCTGGGGCCAACGTCCTGACTTTC
>many|TRBJ1-4|TRBV12-3/TRBV12-4|TRBD1
CASRRGTGSEKLFF
TGTGCCAGCAGGCGCGGGACAGGGAGTGAAAAACTGTTTTTT
>few|TRBJ2-7|TRBV13|.
CASSFRGASYEQYF
TGTGCCAGCAGCTTCCGCGGGGCCTCCTACGAGCAGTACTTC
>many|TRBJ2-2|TRBV7-3|TRBD2
CASSSQRGGNTGELFF
TGTGCCAGCAGCTCCCAGCGGGGGGGGAACACCGGGGAGCTGTTTTTT
>.|TRBJ1-2|TRBV5-1|TRBD1
CASSVDRGMGGYTF
TGCGCCAGCAGCGTGGACAGGGGCATGGGTGGCTACACCTTC
>.|TRBJ1-5|TRBV5-1|TRBD1
CASSLQGDSNQPQHF
TGCGCCAGCAGCTTGCAGGGGGATAGCAACCAGCCCCAGCATTTT
>many|TRBJ1-5|TRBV20-1|TRBD1
CSAGQGGYSNQPQHF
TGCAGTGCGGGACAGGGTGGTTATAGCAATCAGCCCCAGCATTTT
>many|TRBJ1-6|TRBV3-1|TRBD1
CASRPDRGWSPLHF
TGTGCCAGCAGACCAGACAGGGGTTGGTCACCCCTCCACTTT
>many|TRBJ2-1|TRBV9|TRBD2
CASSVSGYNEQFF
TGTGCCAGCAGCGTTAGCGGGTACAATGAGCAGTTCTTC
>.|TRBJ1-3|TRBV2|.
CASIQDGDEQYTIYF
TGTGCCAGCATCCAAGACGGGGACGAGCAGTACACCATATATTTT
>many|TRBJ1-2|TRBV6-5|.
CASKGGDYGYTF
TGTGCCAGCAAAGGAGGGGACTATGGCTACACCTTC
>.|TRBJ1-6|TRBV12-3/TRBV12-4|TRBD1
CASSLMTGGANSPLHF
TGTGCCAGCAGTCTTATGACAGGGGGAGCTAATTCACCCCTCCACTTT
>.|TRBJ2-3|TRBV14|TRBD2
CASSSWTSGGTDTQYF
TGTGCCAGCAGCTCGTGGACTAGCGGGGGCACAGATACGCAGTATTTT
>once|TRBJ2-3|TRBV6-6|TRBD1
CASNSRGPDTQYF
TGTGCCAGCAACAGCAGGGGGCCAGATACGCAGTATTTT
>few|TRBJ1-1|TRBV5-1|.
CASKGMNTEAFF
TGCGCCAGCAAGGGGATGAACACTGAAGCTTTCTTT
>.|TRBJ1-2|TRBV7-2|.
CASSFGGAANYGYPF
TGTGCCAGCAGCTTCGGTGGGGCAGCTAACTATGGCTACCCCTTC
>many|TRBJ2-1|TRBV11-2|TRBD1
CASVSDRGAAGKFF
TGTGCCAGCGTATCGGACAGGGGTGCAGCGGGAAAGTTCTTC
>.|TRBJ1-4|TRBV12-3/TRBV12-4|TRBD1
CASSPQPGGLANEKLFF
TGTGCCAGCTCACCGCAGCCAGGGGGTCTTGCTAATGAAAAACTGTTTTTT